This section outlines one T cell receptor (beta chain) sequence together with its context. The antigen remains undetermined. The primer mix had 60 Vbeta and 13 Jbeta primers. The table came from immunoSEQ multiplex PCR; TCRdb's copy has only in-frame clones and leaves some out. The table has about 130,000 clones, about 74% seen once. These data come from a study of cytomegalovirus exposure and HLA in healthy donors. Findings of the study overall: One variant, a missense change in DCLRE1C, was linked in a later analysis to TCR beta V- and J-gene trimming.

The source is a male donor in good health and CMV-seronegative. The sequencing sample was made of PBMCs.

The CDR3: CASSLGTGGDRAFSTEAFF. In nucleotides, the CDR3 is TGCGCCAGCAGCCTAGGGACAGGGGGCGATCGGGCGTTCAGCACTGAAGCTTTCTTT. The chain carries TRBV4-3 and TRBJ1-1; TRBD1 matches at 12 bases. V was pared by 4 bases and J by 4 bases, with 16 bases of the junction left unmatched. The CDR3 covers 19 residues. CDR1 is LGHNA, CDR2 YSLEER, per germline.